What follows are 21 T cell receptor beta chains derived from one specimen sequenced in a study of shared clonotypes between healthy human individuals (dated by TCRdb to between 2020 and 2021). CD8 naive samples consisted of CD45RO-negative cells that were positively selected for CCR7, yielding a CD45RA+CCR7+ population without TemRA cells. The protocol used for the library was the immunoSEQ multiplex PCR assay. The clones in this table, taken by TCRdb from immuneACCESS, are in-frame only. Not every clone is retained; where verified, under half of the shortfall comes from an unresolved V gene, and the cause of the rest is unknown. This sample holds about 700,000 clones; just over 90% were observed only once. The ten largest clones capture 24% of the sample. The sequencing input was naive CD8+ T cells sorted from blood. The cell subset or site label for this specimen denotes: CD45RA+CCR7+. The receptor source for this set is a young man in good health.

This chain connects TRBV9 to TRBJ2-1, with a possible D match to TRBD2 (7 bases). Trimming left V 0 bases short and J 0 bases short, with 16 bases between. CDR1 and CDR2 from the germline V gene are SGDLS and YYNGEE. CDR3 length equals 18 residues. In DNA form, the CDR3 reads TGTGCCAGCAGCGTAGCCGCCGGGGGGCTAAGCTCCTACAATGAGCAGTTCTTC. Translating it yields CASSVAAGGLSSYNEQFF.

The genes are TRBV5-1 and TRBJ1-2, with TRBD1 matching 10 bases. Germline loops: CDR1 SGHRS, CDR2 YFSETQ. The CDR3 length is 18 residues. The V and J ends lost 2 bases and 3 bases, in that order; junction bases with no gene match: 13. CDR3 sequence: CASSFLGTGVDLHYGYTF. The CDR3, as DNA: TGCGCCAGCAGCTTTCTGGGGACAGGGGTCGATCTACACTATGGCTACACCTTC. Full variable domain (missing parts from reference TRBV5-1 and TRBJ1-2): KAGVTQTPRYLIKTRGQQVTLSCSPISGHRSVSWYQQTPGQGLQFLFEYFSETQRNKGNFPGRFSGRQFSNSRSEMNVSTLELGDSALYLCASSFLGTGVDLHYGYTFGSGTRLTVV.

Ten or more counts support this clone. V gene TRBV28 combines with J gene TRBJ2-7; D remains unclear. The CDR3 totals 12 residues. In germline, CDR1 is MDHEN, CDR2 SYDVKM. The V end lost 7 bases, the J end lost 3 bases, and 10 bases lay between the germline ends. This chain's CDR3 is CASNSIRYEQYF. As DNA, the CDR3 is TGTGCCAGCAATTCAATCCGCTACGAGCAGTACTTC.

The chain recombines TRBV7-9 with TRBJ2-1; D gene uncertain. The CDR3 loop spans 12 amino acids. CDR1 and CDR2 (germline): SEHNR, FQNEAQ (reference sequence). The V and J ends lost 3 bases and 8 bases respectively, with 8 bases between them. The chain's CDR3 is CASSFTYDEQFF. The CDR3 DNA reads as TGTGCCAGCAGCTTTACGTATGATGAGCAGTTCTTC. Looking up the rest from reference TRBV7-9 and TRBJ2-1 gives the full variable domain: DTGVSQNPRHKITKRGQNVTFRCDPISEHNRLYWYRQTLGQGPEFLTYFQNEAQLEKSRLLSDRFSAERPKGSFSTLEIQRTEQGDSAMYLCASSFTYDEQFFGPGTRLTVL.

J is TRBJ2-2 and V is TRBV6-5; D perhaps matches TRBD1 (6 bases). The CDR3 contains 13 residues. V was shortened by 8 bases and J by 7 bases, with 14 bases between the two germline ends. CDR1 MNHEY and CDR2 SVGAGI come from the germline V gene. The CDR3 here is CASQQGSYGELFF. The CDR3 nucleotides are TGTGCCAGCCAACAGGGATCGTACGGGGAGCTGTTTTTT.

The chain couples TRBV9 to TRBJ2-3, with D tentatively TRBD2 (5 bases). Trimming took 3 bases from V and 2 from J, leaving 16 bases between them. The CDR3 runs 16 residues. Germline CDR1 and CDR2: SGDLS and YYNGEE. The CDR3 here is CASSARSGSYTDTQYF. The CDR3 DNA sequence: TGTGCCAGCAGCGCGAGGTCGGGGTCCTACACAGATACGCAGTATTTT.

The chain is built from TRBV27 and TRBJ2-5, with a tentative D call TRBD2 (5 bases). V lost 5 bases, J lost 5 bases, and 12 bases lay in between. The CDR3 length is 13 residues. The V gene's germline CDR1 is MNHEY and CDR2 SMNVEV (reference sequence). The DNA for the CDR3 is TGTGCCAGCAGTCCCCTCGGGGTGGAGACCCAGTACTTC. Protein product: CASSPLGVETQYF.

This chain links TRBV4-1 with TRBJ2-1; weak D call: TRBD2 (6 bases). The CDR3 runs to 13 residues. V lost 5 bases and J 10 bases, leaving 15 bases between the germline ends. In germline, CDR1 is MGHRA, CDR2 YSYEKL. The CDR3 loop is CASSTRELGEQFF. The CDR3 DNA sequence: TGCGCCAGCAGCACCCGGGAGCTGGGGGAGCAGTTCTTC.

This chain connects TRBV30 to TRBJ2-1, with TRBD1 matching 12 bases. V trimming: 1 base; J trimming: 8 bases; junction bases outside the gene matches: 3. The CDR3 spans 14 residues. Germline V gives CDR1 GTSNPN, CDR2 SVGIG (reference sequence). The CDR3 coding sequence is TGTGCCTGGAGTGCAGGGACAGGGGGCGATGAGCAGTTCTTC. Encoded protein: CAWSAGTGGDEQFF. Full variable domain (remainder filled in from reference TRBV30 and TRBJ2-1): SQTIHQWPATLVQPVGSPLSLECTVEGTSNPNLYWYRQAAGRGLQLLFYSVGIGQISSEVPQNLSASRPQDRQFILSSKKLLLSDSGFYLCAWSAGTGGDEQFFGPGTRLTVL.

The rearrangement joins TRBV19 to TRBJ2-2, with TRBD2 identical over 9 bases. This CDR3 contains 14 residues. J was trimmed by 10 bases and V by 5 bases; bases with no gene match: 8. Per the germline V gene, CDR1 is LNHDA and CDR2 is SQIVND (reference sequence). The CDR3 sequence: CASSDVAGGPELFF. In nucleotides, the CDR3 is TGTGCCAGTAGTGACGTGGCGGGAGGGCCGGAGCTGTTTTTT.

This chain links TRBV5-4 with TRBJ2-7, with D maybe TRBD1 (5 bases). The germline V gene encodes CDR1 SGHNT and CDR2 YYREEE (reference sequence). The V end was cut by 1 base, the J end by 2 bases, with 10 bases between. The length of the CDR3 is 14 residues. The CDR3 is CASSLQGSAYEQYF. The DNA for the CDR3 is TGTGCCAGCAGCTTGCAGGGATCAGCCTACGAGCAGTACTTC.

This clone was counted between two and nine times. The gene calls are TRBV10-1 and TRBJ1-1, with D perhaps TRBD1 (6 bases). CDR1 is WNHNN, CDR2 SYGVQD, per germline (reference sequence). The CDR3 spans 14 residues. V lost 6 bases and J 5 bases, leaving 16 bases between the germline ends. The CDR3 coding sequence is TGCGCCAGCAGCGCTAGACAGGTGGGGACTGAAGCTTTCTTT. It specifies CASSARQVGTEAFF.

The chain carries TRBV10-1 and TRBJ2-1, with D possibly matching TRBD2 (5 bases). The CDR3 is 15 residues long. V was cut by 0 bases and J by 9 bases, with 15 bases left in between. Germline CDR1 WNHNN, CDR2 SYGVQD (reference sequence). DNA for the CDR3: TGCGCCAGCAGTGAGTCGGGAGAAAAATACGTTGAGCAGTTCTTC. Translating it yields CASSESGEKYVEQFF.

As DNA, the CDR3 is TGCAGCGTTGAGCGGGGGCTGAGTCGCTACAATGAGCAGTTCTTC. Amino acid sequence: CSVERGLSRYNEQFF. V and J are TRBV29-1 and TRBJ2-1; D might be TRBD2 (7 bases). This CDR3 has 15 residues. CDR1 SQVTM and CDR2 ANQGSEA come from the germline V gene. V lost 3 bases and J 3 bases, leaving 15 bases between the germline ends.

The chain links TRBV5-1 to TRBJ2-3; 9 bases fit TRBD2. The CDR3 length is 15 residues. Trimming at V came to 4 bases and at J to 2 bases, leaving 5 bases not matched to a gene. CDR1 is SGHRS, CDR2 YFSETQ, per germline. In DNA form, the CDR3 reads TGCGCCAGCAGCGAGACTAGCGGACACACAGATACGCAGTATTTT. It encodes CASSETSGHTDTQYF.

The rearrangement joins TRBV28 to TRBJ1-2; D is possibly TRBD1 (5 bases). With 8 bases removed from V and 0 bases from J, the gap between germline ends came to 16 bases. Looked up from germline, CDR1 is MDHEN and CDR2 is SYDVKM. The CDR3 has 15 residues. CDR3 nucleotide sequence: TGTGCCAGCGACTCCCACAGGCTAGCTAACTATGGCTACACCTTC. As protein: CASDSHRLANYGYTF.

The J gene is TRBJ2-7, the V gene TRBV4-1, with TRBD2 as a possible D gene (6 bases). The CDR3 contains 15 residues. Germline CDR1 reads MGHRA; CDR2 reads YSYEKL. Trimming removed 3 bases at V and 3 bases at J, with 15 bases between. The chain's CDR3 is CASSHQTRGVYEQYF. The DNA for the CDR3 is TGCGCCAGCAGCCACCAGACTAGAGGCGTCTACGAGCAGTACTTC.

The V call is TRBV6-5, the J call TRBJ1-1, with D maybe TRBD1 (6 bases). Germline CDR1 MNHEY, CDR2 SVGAGI. This CDR3 has 13 amino acids. Trimming cost V 6 bases and J 6 bases, with 14 bases left between them. The CDR3 DNA reads as TGTGCCAGCAGGCCGGGGGGCTTGGCTGAAGCTTTCTTT. Translation: CASRPGGLAEAFF.

V usage is TRBV7-9 and J usage is TRBJ2-7; 10 bases line up with TRBD1. Germline assignment: CDR1 SEHNR and CDR2 FQNEAQ (reference sequence). Trimming removed 4 bases from V and 0 bases from J; junction bases left unmatched: 15. The CDR3 runs 19 residues. The CDR3 here is CASSSSGTGALTSSYEQYF. DNA of the CDR3: TGTGCCAGCAGCTCTTCCGGGACAGGGGCCCTAACGAGCTCCTACGAGCAGTACTTC.

The chain joins TRBV5-4 to TRBJ1-2, with D possibly matching TRBD1 (6 bases). The V gene lost 0 bases and the J gene lost 0 bases, with 12 bases spanning the gap. The V gene's germline CDR1 is SGHNT and CDR2 YYREEE (reference sequence). This CDR3 spans 16 amino acids. The CDR3 reads CASSLAGAGSNYGYTF. DNA for the CDR3: TGTGCCAGCAGCTTGGCGGGGGCAGGGTCTAACTATGGCTACACCTTC. The entire variable domain, with the rest obtained from reference TRBV5-4 and TRBJ1-2, is as follows: ETGVTQSPTHLIKTRGQQVTLRCSSQSGHNTVSWYQQALGQGPQFIFQYYREEENGRGNFPPRFSGLQFPNYSSELNVNALELDDSALYLCASSLAGAGSNYGYTFGSGTRLTVV.

This rearrangement joins TRBV2 to TRBJ2-7; 10 positions match TRBD2. The J segment lost 4 bases and the V segment lost 10 bases, leaving 22 bases of the junction unmatched. Per the germline V gene, CDR1 is SNHLY and CDR2 is FYNNEI. The CDR3 is made up of 18 amino acids. CDR3: CATVVEGLAGARPYEQYF. The CDR3, as DNA: TGTGCCACTGTAGTAGAGGGTCTAGCGGGAGCTCGGCCTTACGAGCAGTACTTC.